These 7 T cell receptor beta chains were sequenced from one sample in a study of technical replicates of blood from several donors. Here immunoSEQ multiplex PCR was the method, and the copy in TCRdb shows in-frame clones only, minus some. The data contain approximately 81,000 clones, roughly four fifths of them singletons. Source material: PBMCs. The receptors originated from a human donor in good health. Some clones in this sample may be carry-over from other donors' samples.

The chain recombines TRBV7-8 with TRBJ2-7; 9 nucleotides line up with TRBD1. Germline assignment: CDR1 SGHVS and CDR2 FQNEAQ. The CDR3 is made up of 15 amino acids. Unmatched junction bases numbered 7, after V lost 2 bases and J lost 5 bases. The CDR3 is CASSLKLTGGNEQYF. CDR3 sequence (DNA): TGTGCCAGCAGCTTAAAGTTGACAGGGGGGAACGAGCAGTACTTC.

The chain uses TRBV7-9 and TRBJ2-1, with 10 nucleotides matching TRBD2. V was pared by 2 bases and J by 8 bases, with 15 bases of the junction left unmatched. This CDR3 comprises 18 residues. CDR1 is SEHNR, CDR2 FQNEAQ, per germline (reference sequence). This chain's CDR3 is CASSLKWRLAGVEDEQFF. The CDR3 DNA sequence: TGTGCCAGCAGCTTAAAGTGGAGGCTAGCGGGAGTAGAGGATGAGCAGTTCTTC.

The chain joins TRBV4-3 to TRBJ1-2; 8 bases are shared with TRBD1. The CDR3 spans 16 residues. Germline V CDR1 and CDR2: LGHNA, YSLEER. Trimming removed 0 bases from V and 5 bases from J; junction bases left unmatched: 8. The CDR3 sequence is CASSQEGAQGAYGYTF. Written as DNA, the CDR3 is TGCGCCAGCAGCCAAGAGGGGGCCCAGGGGGCGTATGGCTACACCTTC.

CDR3 DNA: TGCGCCAGCAGCCAAGGACAGGGGATGGTTAATGAGCAGTTCTTC. This encodes CASSQGQGMVNEQFF. The chain couples TRBV4-3 to TRBJ2-1, with TRBD1 matching 8 bases. The germline V gene encodes CDR1 LGHNA and CDR2 YSLEER. This CDR3 is 15 amino acids long. V lost 1 base and J lost 7; bases outside the gene matches: 6.

The sample holds a few counts of this clone. The chain carries TRBV7-6 and TRBJ2-7; 7 bases map to TRBD2. V dropped 5 bases and J dropped 0; count of bases not matched to a gene: 13. This CDR3 is 17 amino acids long. Germline CDR1 reads SGHVS; CDR2 reads FNYEAQ. DNA for the CDR3: TGTGCCAGCAGCCAAAATACGGGGGGAGGTTACTCCTACGAGCAGTACTTC. Translation gives CASSQNTGGGYSYEQYF.

The V and J genes are TRBV30 and TRBJ2-1; possibly TRBD2 for D (6 bases). V was shortened by 2 bases and J by 5 bases, with 10 bases between the two germline ends. Germline CDR1 GTSNPN, CDR2 SVGIG (reference sequence). This CDR3 has 13 amino acids. CDR3 nucleotide sequence: TGTGCCTGGAGTCAGCGGGTTGACAATGAGCAGTTCTTC. It translates to CAWSQRVDNEQFF.

The chain combines TRBV4-3 with TRBJ1-4; D remains unclear. CDR3 size: 16 residues. The germline V gene has CDR1 LGHNA and CDR2 YSLEER. Trimming pared 2 bases from V and 0 bases from J, leaving 10 bases between. CDR3 coding DNA: TGCGCCAGCAGCCAATTTGTAGGAGCAACTAATGAAAAACTGTTTTTT. Protein product: CASSQFVGATNEKLFF.